This TCR beta chain was retrieved from a study of T cell responses to AZD1222 COVID-19 vaccine. Study results and caveats: Spike-specific TCR breadth rose after two AZD1222 doses, and depth rose as well.

The method was immunoSEQ multiplex PCR; TCRdb's version includes in-frame clones alone and lacks a portion of them. The table includes 90,000 to 140,000 clones, roughly 82% detected once. CDR3 length equals 12 residues. V was trimmed by 6 bases and J by 12 bases, leaving 17 bases between them. From germline, CDR1 is MNHEY and CDR2 SVGEGT. About this clone: Antigen: not known.

Sample: peripheral blood, taken on day 0 of AZD1222 vaccination. The chain uses TRBV6-2 or TRBV6-3 and TRBJ1-2; D is uncertain. The sequence came from an adult in good health. The CDR3 coding sequence is TGTGCCAGCAGCTATCCGGCCCCTGGACACACCTTC. Protein sequence: CASSYPAPGHTF.